Listed below are T cell receptor beta chains from one sample, sequenced in a study of blood T cell repertoires in COVID-19. Some clones are missing from TCRdb's copy, which holds only in-frame ones; the method was immunoSEQ multiplex PCR. Here the sample spans under 400,000 clones, 88% being singletons. The sequenced material came from peripheral blood. The receptors here all came from a young woman with COVID-19, enrolled during active disease. Both conserved end residues are part of each CDR3. The order of the fields is CDR3 DNA, CDR3 protein, J gene, clone size, V gene, D gene, CDR3 length. A D gene is named only where the DNA matches it firmly. Clone size is shown for a subset of rows, as once, few, many or a class of expanded clone.

cdr3_nt: TGTGCCAGCAGCCCCCGGACAGATTTTAATTCACCCCTCCACTTT
cdr3_aa: CASSPRTDFNSPLHF
j_call: TRBJ1-6
clone_size: .
v_call: TRBV7-2
d_call: .
cdr3_length: 15

cdr3_nt: TGTGCCAGCAGTTCTCCGGGACAGTCCTACGAGCAGTACTTC
cdr3_aa: CASSSPGQSYEQYF
j_call: TRBJ2-7
clone_size: .
v_call: TRBV6-2/TRBV6-3
d_call: TRBD1
cdr3_length: 14

cdr3_nt: TGTGCCAGCAGTTCCCAAGGACTAGCGGGGGGGGAGACCCAGTACTTC
cdr3_aa: CASSSQGLAGGETQYF
j_call: TRBJ2-5
clone_size: once
v_call: TRBV28
d_call: TRBD2
cdr3_length: 16

cdr3_nt: TGTGCCACCAGTGATTTGGGGCCCGACAGGCTGGGAACTGAAGCTTTCTTT
cdr3_aa: CATSDLGPDRLGTEAFF
j_call: TRBJ1-1
clone_size: .
v_call: TRBV24-1
d_call: .
cdr3_length: 17

cdr3_nt: TGTGCCAGCTCCCCGGGAGTCGTGCAGCCCCAGCATTTT
cdr3_aa: CASSPGVVQPQHF
j_call: TRBJ1-5
clone_size: .
v_call: TRBV18
d_call: .
cdr3_length: 13

cdr3_nt: TGTGCCAGTTTCCGGGACAGGAATTCACCCCTCCACTTT
cdr3_aa: CASFRDRNSPLHF
j_call: TRBJ1-6
clone_size: .
v_call: TRBV6-5
d_call: TRBD1
cdr3_length: 13

cdr3_nt: TGCGCCAGCAGCCAAGTTATTGGCGTAGCATACAGGGGGTCCACTGAAGCTTTCTTT
cdr3_aa: CASSQVIGVAYRGSTEAFF
j_call: TRBJ1-1
clone_size: .
v_call: TRBV4-3
d_call: TRBD1
cdr3_length: 19

cdr3_nt: TGTGCCAGCAGCTTGTGGGCTAGCGGGGGGATTGAGCAGTTCTTC
cdr3_aa: CASSLWASGGIEQFF
j_call: TRBJ2-1
clone_size: .
v_call: TRBV5-5
d_call: TRBD2
cdr3_length: 15

cdr3_nt: TGTGCCAGCTCACCACCGGGGAAGGGAGTTCGGGGCTACACCTTC
cdr3_aa: CASSPPGKGVRGYTF
j_call: TRBJ1-2
clone_size: .
v_call: TRBV18
d_call: .
cdr3_length: 15

cdr3_nt: TGTGCCAGCAGCTTAGCGGCTAGCGGGGAGGAGACCCAGTACTTC
cdr3_aa: CASSLAASGEETQYF
j_call: TRBJ2-5
clone_size: .
v_call: TRBV7-6
d_call: TRBD2
cdr3_length: 15

cdr3_nt: TGTGCCAGCAGCTTGCGACAGGGACTCTACAATGAGCAGTTCTTC
cdr3_aa: CASSLRQGLYNEQFF
j_call: TRBJ2-1
clone_size: once
v_call: TRBV7-2
d_call: .
cdr3_length: 15

cdr3_nt: TGTGCCAGCAGTTACTCGACTTCCTCGCCCCAGCATTTT
cdr3_aa: CASSYSTSSPQHF
j_call: TRBJ1-5
clone_size: .
v_call: TRBV6-2/TRBV6-3
d_call: .
cdr3_length: 13

cdr3_nt: TGCAGCGTTGAAGATTCAGGGCTAGAAAACACCATATATTTT
cdr3_aa: CSVEDSGLENTIYF
j_call: TRBJ1-3
clone_size: .
v_call: TRBV29-1
d_call: .
cdr3_length: 14

cdr3_nt: TGTGCCAGTAGTGCCCAGACAGGGTTTGGGTTAGAGACCCAGTACTTC
cdr3_aa: CASSAQTGFGLETQYF
j_call: TRBJ2-5
clone_size: .
v_call: TRBV19
d_call: TRBD1
cdr3_length: 16

cdr3_nt: TGCGCCAGCAGCCGAGGATACAGCGGGGGGCCCACCTACGAGCAGTACTTC
cdr3_aa: CASSRGYSGGPTYEQYF
j_call: TRBJ2-7
clone_size: .
v_call: TRBV4-1
d_call: TRBD2
cdr3_length: 17

cdr3_nt: TGTGCCAGCAGTTCCCTCGGCGGAGAGACCCAGTACTTC
cdr3_aa: CASSSLGGETQYF
j_call: TRBJ2-5
clone_size: .
v_call: TRBV28
d_call: .
cdr3_length: 13

cdr3_nt: TGTGCCAGCTCACCGCGCGGACTAGCGGGGGGCTCCGGGGAGCTGTTTTTT
cdr3_aa: CASSPRGLAGGSGELFF
j_call: TRBJ2-2
clone_size: .
v_call: TRBV18
d_call: TRBD2
cdr3_length: 17

cdr3_nt: TGTGCCAGTTCCGCGGGTCGGAGCAATGAAAAACTGTTTTTT
cdr3_aa: CASSAGRSNEKLFF
j_call: TRBJ1-4
clone_size: .
v_call: TRBV19
d_call: .
cdr3_length: 14

cdr3_nt: TGTGCCAGCAGCTTAGTCGACGCGGGGGCTGGAAACACCATATATTTT
cdr3_aa: CASSLVDAGAGNTIYF
j_call: TRBJ1-3
clone_size: .
v_call: TRBV11-2
d_call: .
cdr3_length: 16

cdr3_nt: TGTGCCAGTAAACCCAGGGGGTGGGACGAGAGCACTGAAGCTTTCTTT
cdr3_aa: CASKPRGWDESTEAFF
j_call: TRBJ1-1
clone_size: .
v_call: TRBV19
d_call: TRBD1
cdr3_length: 16

cdr3_nt: TGTGCCAGCAGTGAGGGAGGGTACGACTCTGGAAACACCATATATTTT
cdr3_aa: CASSEGGYDSGNTIYF
j_call: TRBJ1-3
clone_size: .
v_call: TRBV6-1
d_call: .
cdr3_length: 16

cdr3_nt: TGTGCCAGCAGTGAAATAGTCTCACCCCTCCACTTT
cdr3_aa: CASSEIVSPLHF
j_call: TRBJ1-6
clone_size: .
v_call: TRBV6-1
d_call: .
cdr3_length: 12

cdr3_nt: TGTGCCAGCAGCAAAAAGGAGCTCAGGGTGGGGAACACTGAAGCTTTCTTT
cdr3_aa: CASSKKELRVGNTEAFF
j_call: TRBJ1-1
clone_size: .
v_call: TRBV21-1
d_call: .
cdr3_length: 17

cdr3_nt: TGTGCCAGCAGCCGACTAGGAGAGACCCAGTACTTC
cdr3_aa: CASSRLGETQYF
j_call: TRBJ2-5
clone_size: .
v_call: TRBV3-1/TRBV3-2
d_call: .
cdr3_length: 12

cdr3_nt: TGTGCCAGCAGCTCCCTACAGGGGGCGGGTGAAAAACTGTTTTTT
cdr3_aa: CASSSLQGAGEKLFF
j_call: TRBJ1-4
clone_size: .
v_call: TRBV11-2
d_call: TRBD1
cdr3_length: 15

cdr3_nt: TGTGCCAGCAGCCCCTCCCGGGGGGGGATCGGAGAGACCCAGTACTTC
cdr3_aa: CASSPSRGGIGETQYF
j_call: TRBJ2-5
clone_size: .
v_call: TRBV3-1/TRBV3-2
d_call: TRBD2
cdr3_length: 16

cdr3_nt: TGTGCCAGCAGTTACGGAGGGGGCCGGGACACCGGGGAGCTGTTTTTT
cdr3_aa: CASSYGGGRDTGELFF
j_call: TRBJ2-2
clone_size: .
v_call: TRBV6-2/TRBV6-3
d_call: .
cdr3_length: 16